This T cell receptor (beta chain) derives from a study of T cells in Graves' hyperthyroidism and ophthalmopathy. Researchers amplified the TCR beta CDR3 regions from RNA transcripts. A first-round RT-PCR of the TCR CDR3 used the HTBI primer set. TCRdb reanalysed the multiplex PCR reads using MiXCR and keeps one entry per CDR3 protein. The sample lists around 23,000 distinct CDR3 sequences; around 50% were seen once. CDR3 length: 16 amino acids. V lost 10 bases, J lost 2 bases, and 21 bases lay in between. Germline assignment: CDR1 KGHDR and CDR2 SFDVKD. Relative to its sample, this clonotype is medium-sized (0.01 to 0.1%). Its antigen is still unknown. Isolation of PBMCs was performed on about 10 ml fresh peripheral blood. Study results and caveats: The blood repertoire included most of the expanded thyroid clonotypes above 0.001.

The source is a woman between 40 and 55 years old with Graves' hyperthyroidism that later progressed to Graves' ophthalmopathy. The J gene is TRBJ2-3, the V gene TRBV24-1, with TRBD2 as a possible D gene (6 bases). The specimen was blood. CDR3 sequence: CATLWCSGIHTDTQYF. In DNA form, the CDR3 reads TGTGCCACATTGTGGTGTAGCGGTATACACACAGATACGCAGTATTTT.